The text below deals with one TCR beta chain. This sample is drawn from a study of blood T cell repertoires in COVID-19. Study-level background: Researchers got acute and convalescent COVID-19 samples from the United States, Italy and Spain. Nucleic acid was either cDNA or gDNA, and it came from T cells, B-cell-depleted T cells, or PBMCs.

As handled by the study authors: How many nucleated cells were present was estimated from reference gene primer amplification. Assay: immunoSEQ multiplex PCR; the TCRdb copy retains only in-frame clones and omits some. V and J calls and clone size are as listed in that table; D and trimming were resolved from the DNA. The sample lists approximately 150,000 clones, 88% seen once, with around 28% in the top ten. The CDR3 extends over 14 amino acids. The V gene end was trimmed by 7 bases and the J gene end by 3 bases; junction bases not matched to a gene: 6. Germline assignment: CDR1 GTSNPN and CDR2 SVGIG (reference sequence).

The clonotype was recovered from a human donor in a cohort sampled during active COVID-19. This chain links TRBV30 with TRBJ2-3, with TRBD2 identical over 11 bases. The specimen sequenced was peripheral blood. CDR3 protein: CAFLAGGITDTQYF. The CDR3 region has the DNA TGTGCCTTTTTAGCGGGGGGGATTACAGATACGCAGTATTTT.